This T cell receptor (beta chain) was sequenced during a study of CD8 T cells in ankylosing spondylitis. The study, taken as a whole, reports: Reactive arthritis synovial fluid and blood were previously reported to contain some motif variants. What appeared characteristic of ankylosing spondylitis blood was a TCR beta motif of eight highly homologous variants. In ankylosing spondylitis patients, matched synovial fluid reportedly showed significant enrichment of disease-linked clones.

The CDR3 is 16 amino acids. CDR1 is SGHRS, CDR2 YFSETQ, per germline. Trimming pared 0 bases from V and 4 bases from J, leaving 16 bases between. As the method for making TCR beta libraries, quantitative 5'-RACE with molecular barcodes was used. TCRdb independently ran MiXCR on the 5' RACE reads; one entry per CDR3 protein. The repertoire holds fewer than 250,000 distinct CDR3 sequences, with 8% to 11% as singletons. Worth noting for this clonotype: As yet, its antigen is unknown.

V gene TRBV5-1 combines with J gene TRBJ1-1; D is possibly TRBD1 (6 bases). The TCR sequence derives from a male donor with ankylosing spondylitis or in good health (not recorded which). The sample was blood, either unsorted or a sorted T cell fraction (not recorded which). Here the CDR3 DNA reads TGCGCCAGCAGCTTGGGCCCGAGGGGGGCCGGCACTGAAGCTTTCTTT. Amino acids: CASSLGPRGAGTEAFF.